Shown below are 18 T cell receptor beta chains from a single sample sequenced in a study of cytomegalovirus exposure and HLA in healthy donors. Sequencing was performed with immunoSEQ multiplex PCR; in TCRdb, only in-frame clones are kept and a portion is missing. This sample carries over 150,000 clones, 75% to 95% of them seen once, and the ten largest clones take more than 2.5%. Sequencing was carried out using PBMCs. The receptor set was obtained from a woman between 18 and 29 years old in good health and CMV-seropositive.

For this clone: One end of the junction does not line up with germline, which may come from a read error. The CDR3 DNA reads TGTGCCAGCAGCCTAGCTGGGCCCCGGAACTTC. Translation gives CASSLAGPRNF. V is TRBV7-2 and J is TRBJ2-5; TRBD2 might be the D (5 bases). Per the germline V gene, CDR1 is SGHTA and CDR2 is FQGNSA. This CDR3 region has 11 residues. Full variable domain (outside the CDR3, taken from reference TRBV7-2 and TRBJ2-5): GAGVSQSPSNKVTEKGKDVELRCDPISGHTALYWYRQSLGQGLEFLIYFQGNSAPDKSGLPSDRFSAERTGGSVSTLTIQRTQQEDSAVYLCASSLAGPRNFGPGTRLLVL.

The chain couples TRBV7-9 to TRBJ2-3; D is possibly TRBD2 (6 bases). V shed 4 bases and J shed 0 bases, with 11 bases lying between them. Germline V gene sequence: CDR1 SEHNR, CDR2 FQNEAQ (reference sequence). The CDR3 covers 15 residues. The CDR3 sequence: CASSSSGTSTDTQYF. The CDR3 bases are TGTGCCAGCAGCTCGTCCGGGACTAGCACAGATACGCAGTATTTT.

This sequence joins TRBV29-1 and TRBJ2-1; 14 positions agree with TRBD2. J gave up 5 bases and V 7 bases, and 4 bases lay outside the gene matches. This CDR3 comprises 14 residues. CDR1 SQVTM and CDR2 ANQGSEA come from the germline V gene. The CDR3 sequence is CSERLAGGNNEQFF. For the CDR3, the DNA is TGCAGCGAACGACTAGCGGGAGGGAACAATGAGCAGTTCTTC.

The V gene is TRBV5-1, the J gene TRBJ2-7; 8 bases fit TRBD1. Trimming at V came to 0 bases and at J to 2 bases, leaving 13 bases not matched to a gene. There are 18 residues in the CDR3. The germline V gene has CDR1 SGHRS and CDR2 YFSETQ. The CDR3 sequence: CASSLGWTGSPPAYEQYF. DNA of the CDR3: TGCGCCAGCAGCTTGGGGTGGACAGGGTCACCCCCCGCCTACGAGCAGTACTTC.

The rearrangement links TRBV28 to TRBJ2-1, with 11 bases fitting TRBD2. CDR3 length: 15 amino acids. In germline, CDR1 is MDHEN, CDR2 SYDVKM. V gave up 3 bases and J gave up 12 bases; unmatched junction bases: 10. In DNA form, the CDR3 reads TGTGCCAGCAGTTTGGCGGGACTAGCGGTTACGGGGCAGTTCTTC. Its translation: CASSLAGLAVTGQFF.

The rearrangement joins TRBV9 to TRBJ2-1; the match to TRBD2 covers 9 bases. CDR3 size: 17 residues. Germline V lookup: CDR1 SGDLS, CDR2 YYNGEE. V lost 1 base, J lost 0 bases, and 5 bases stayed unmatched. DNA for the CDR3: TGTGCCAGCAGCGTAACCCCGGGACTAGCCTCCTACAATGAGCAGTTCTTC. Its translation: CASSVTPGLASYNEQFF. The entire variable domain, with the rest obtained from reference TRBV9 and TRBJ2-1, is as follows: DSGVTQTPKHLITATGQRVTLRCSPRSGDLSVYWYQQSLDQGLQFLIQYYNGEERAKGNILERFSAQQFPDLHSELNLSSLELGDSALYFCASSVTPGLASYNEQFFGPGTRLTVL.

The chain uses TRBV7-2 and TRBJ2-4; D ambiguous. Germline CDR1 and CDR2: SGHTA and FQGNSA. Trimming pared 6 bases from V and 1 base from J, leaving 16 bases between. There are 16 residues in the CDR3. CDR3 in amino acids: CASSIGWADAKNIQYF. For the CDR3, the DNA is TGTGCCAGCAGTATTGGATGGGCCGATGCCAAAAACATTCAGTACTTC.

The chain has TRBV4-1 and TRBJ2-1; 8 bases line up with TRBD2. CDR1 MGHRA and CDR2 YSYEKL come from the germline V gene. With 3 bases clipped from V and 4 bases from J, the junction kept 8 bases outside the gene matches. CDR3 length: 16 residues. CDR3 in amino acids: CASSQSERGPYNEQFF. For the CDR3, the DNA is TGCGCCAGCAGCCAGTCCGAGCGGGGGCCGTACAATGAGCAGTTCTTC.

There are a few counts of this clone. The CDR3 DNA follows: TGTGCCAGCCCCCGGGACTACGAGCAGTACTTC. Translation gives CASPRDYEQYF. The chain employs TRBV25-1 and TRBJ2-7; D possibly corresponds to TRBD2 (5 bases). Germline V gives CDR1 MGHDK, CDR2 SYGVNS. Deletions cut 8 bases from V and 3 bases from J, with 8 bases between. The CDR3 has 11 amino acids.

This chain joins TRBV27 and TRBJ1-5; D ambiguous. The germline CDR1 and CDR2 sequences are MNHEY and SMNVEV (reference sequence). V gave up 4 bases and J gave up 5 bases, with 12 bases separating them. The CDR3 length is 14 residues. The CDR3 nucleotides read TGTGCCAGCAGTTGGAGAGGGAACGATCAGCCCCAGCATTTT. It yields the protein CASSWRGNDQPQHF.

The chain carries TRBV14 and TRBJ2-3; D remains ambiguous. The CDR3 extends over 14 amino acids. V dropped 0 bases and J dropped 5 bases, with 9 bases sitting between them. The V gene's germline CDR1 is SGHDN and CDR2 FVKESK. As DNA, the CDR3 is TGTGCCAGCAGCCAAGATCAGGTTGTAGATACGCAGTATTTT. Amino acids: CASSQDQVVDTQYF. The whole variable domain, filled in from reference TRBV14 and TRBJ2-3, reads EAGVTQFPSHSVIEKGQTVTLRCDPISGHDNLYWYRRVMGKEIKFLLHFVKESKQDESGMPNNRFLAERTGGTYSTLKVQPAELEDSGVYFCASSQDQVVDTQYFGPGTRLTVL.

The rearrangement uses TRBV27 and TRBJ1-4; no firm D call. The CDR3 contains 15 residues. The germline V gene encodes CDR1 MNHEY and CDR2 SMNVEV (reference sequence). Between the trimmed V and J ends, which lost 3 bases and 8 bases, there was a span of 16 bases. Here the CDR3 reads CASSLARAGGEKLFF. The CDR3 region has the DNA TGTGCCAGCAGTTTGGCCCGGGCAGGAGGGGAAAAACTGTTTTTT.

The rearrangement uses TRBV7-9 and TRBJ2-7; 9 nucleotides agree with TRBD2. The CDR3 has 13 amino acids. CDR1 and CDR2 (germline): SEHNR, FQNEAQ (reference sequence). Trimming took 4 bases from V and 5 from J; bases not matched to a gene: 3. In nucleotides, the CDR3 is TGTGCCAGCAGCTCCTCTAGCGGGGACGAGCAGTACTTC. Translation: CASSSSSGDEQYF. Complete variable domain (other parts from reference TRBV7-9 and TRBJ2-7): DTGVSQNPRHKITKRGQNVTFRCDPISEHNRLYWYRQTLGQGPEFLTYFQNEAQLEKSRLLSDRFSAERPKGSFSTLEIQRTEQGDSAMYLCASSSSSGDEQYFGPGTRLTVT.

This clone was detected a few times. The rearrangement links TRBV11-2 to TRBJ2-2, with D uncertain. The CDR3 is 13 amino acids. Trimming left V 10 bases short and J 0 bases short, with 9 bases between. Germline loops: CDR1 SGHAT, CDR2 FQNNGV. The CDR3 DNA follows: TGTGCCACCGGTTATTCGAACACCGGGGAGCTGTTTTTT. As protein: CATGYSNTGELFF.

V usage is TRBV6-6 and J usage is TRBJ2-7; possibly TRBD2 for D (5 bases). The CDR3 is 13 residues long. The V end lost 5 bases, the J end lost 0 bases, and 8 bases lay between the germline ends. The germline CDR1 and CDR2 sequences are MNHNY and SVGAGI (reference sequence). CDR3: CASSIRGSYEQYF. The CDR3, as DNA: TGTGCCAGCAGTATCCGGGGCTCCTACGAGCAGTACTTC.

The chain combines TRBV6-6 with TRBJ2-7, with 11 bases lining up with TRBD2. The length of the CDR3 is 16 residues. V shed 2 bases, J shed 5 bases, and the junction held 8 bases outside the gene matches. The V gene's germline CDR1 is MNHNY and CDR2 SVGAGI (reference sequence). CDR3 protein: CASSYARTSGRDEQYF. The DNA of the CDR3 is TGTGCCAGCAGTTACGCTAGGACTAGCGGGCGAGACGAGCAGTACTTC.

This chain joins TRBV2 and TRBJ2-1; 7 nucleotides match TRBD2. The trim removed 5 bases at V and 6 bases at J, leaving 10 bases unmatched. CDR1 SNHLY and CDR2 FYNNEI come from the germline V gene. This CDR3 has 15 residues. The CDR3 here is CASSPRLGGSNEQFF. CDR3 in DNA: TGTGCCAGCAGTCCCCGGTTGGGCGGGAGCAATGAGCAGTTCTTC.

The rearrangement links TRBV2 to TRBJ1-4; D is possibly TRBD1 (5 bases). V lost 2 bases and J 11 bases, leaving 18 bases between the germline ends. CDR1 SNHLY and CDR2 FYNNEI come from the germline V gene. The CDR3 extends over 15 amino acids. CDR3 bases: TGTGCCAGCAGTGAAAGGGCAGACCAACGGGGGAAACTGTTTTTT. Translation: CASSERADQRGKLFF.